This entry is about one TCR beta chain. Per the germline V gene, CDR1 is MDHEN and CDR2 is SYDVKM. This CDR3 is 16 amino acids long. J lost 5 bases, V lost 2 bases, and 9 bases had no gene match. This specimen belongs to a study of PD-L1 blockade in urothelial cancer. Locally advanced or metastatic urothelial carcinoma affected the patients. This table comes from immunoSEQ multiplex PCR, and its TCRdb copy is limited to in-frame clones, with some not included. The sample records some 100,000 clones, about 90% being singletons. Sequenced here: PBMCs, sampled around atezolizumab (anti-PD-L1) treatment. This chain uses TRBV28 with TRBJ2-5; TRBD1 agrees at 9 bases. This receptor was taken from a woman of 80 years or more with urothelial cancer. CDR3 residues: CASSLPGTGLKETQYF. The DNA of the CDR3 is TGTGCCAGCAGTTTACCCGGGACAGGGCTAAAGGAGACCCAGTACTTC.